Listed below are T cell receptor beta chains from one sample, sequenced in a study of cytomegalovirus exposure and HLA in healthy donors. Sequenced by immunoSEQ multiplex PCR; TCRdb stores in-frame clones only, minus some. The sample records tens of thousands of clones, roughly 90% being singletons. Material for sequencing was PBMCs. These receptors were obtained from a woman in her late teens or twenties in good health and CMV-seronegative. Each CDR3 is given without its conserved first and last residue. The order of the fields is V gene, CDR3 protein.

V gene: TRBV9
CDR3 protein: ASSVTGDSYEQY

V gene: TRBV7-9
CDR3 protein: ASSFGRRSSYTQY

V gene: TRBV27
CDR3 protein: ASSLLAGAYEQY

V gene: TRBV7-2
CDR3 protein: ASSLGGAQH

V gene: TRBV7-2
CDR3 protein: ASSLDGLAGRTDTQY

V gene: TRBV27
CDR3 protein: ASKTTSGRRPYEQY

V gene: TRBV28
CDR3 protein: ASSPGGITSNQPQH

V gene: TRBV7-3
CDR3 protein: ASSRGTSNEQF

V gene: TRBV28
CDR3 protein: ASRPGLGQNRRIYEQY

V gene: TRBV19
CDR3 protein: ASQTGSTDTQY

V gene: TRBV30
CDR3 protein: AWTPWLTPYQPQF

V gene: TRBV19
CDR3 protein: ASSPGQGIYEQY

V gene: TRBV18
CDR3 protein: ASSPSTARGDEQY

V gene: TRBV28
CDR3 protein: ASSLWEGLTPYEQY

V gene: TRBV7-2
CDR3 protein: ASSFRSFGQRFTYGYT

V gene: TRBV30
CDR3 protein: AWSQATDGSYEQY

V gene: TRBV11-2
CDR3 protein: ASSPGQYSYEQY

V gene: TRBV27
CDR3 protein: ASSPLGGANPYGYT

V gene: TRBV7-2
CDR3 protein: ASSLEGGATGELF

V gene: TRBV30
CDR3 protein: AWSVRWLAPSSYEQY

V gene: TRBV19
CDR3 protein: ASSLRTSTGVEQF

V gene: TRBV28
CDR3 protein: ASFSPDGTGLYWATEAF

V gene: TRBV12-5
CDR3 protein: ASGSGQSGYT

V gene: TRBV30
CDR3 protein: ACPGLDSYNEQF

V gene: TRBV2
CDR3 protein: ASTREWFGLSTDTQY

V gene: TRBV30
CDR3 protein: AWSVGSGALEETQY

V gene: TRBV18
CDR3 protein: ASSPRTGRRTEAF

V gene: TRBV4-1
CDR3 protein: ASSQAGTEAF